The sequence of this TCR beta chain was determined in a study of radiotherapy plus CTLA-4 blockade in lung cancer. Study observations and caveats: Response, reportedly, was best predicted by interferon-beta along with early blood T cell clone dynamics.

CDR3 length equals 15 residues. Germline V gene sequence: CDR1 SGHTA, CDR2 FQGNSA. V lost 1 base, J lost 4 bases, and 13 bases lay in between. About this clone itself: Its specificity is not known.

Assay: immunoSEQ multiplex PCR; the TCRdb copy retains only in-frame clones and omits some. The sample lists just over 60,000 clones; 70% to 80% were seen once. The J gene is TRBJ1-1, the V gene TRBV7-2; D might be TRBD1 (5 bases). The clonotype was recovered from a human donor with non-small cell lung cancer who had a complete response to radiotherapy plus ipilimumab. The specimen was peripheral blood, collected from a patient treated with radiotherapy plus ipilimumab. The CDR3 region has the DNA TGTGCCAGCAGCTTAGTGTGGCAGGGAGGCACTGAAGCTTTCTTT. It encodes CASSLVWQGGTEAFF.